This paragraph covers one TCR beta chain sequence. Its cognate antigen is unknown. Trimming removed 0 bases at V and 0 bases at J, with 19 bases between. The CDR3 totals 19 residues. CDR1 SGHNT and CDR2 YYREEE come from the germline V gene (reference sequence). Primers for the PCR totalled 60 Vbeta and 13 Jbeta. Data came from immunoSEQ multiplex PCR; TCRdb stores just in-frame clones and leaves some out. This table has 100,000 to 150,000 clones, about four fifths appearing once. The data belong to a study of cytomegalovirus exposure and HLA in healthy donors. Study-wide points: The authors later linked a missense DCLRE1C variant to TCR beta V- and J-gene trimming.

V and J are TRBV5-4 and TRBJ1-5; weak D call: TRBD1 (6 bases). This clonotype originated in a male donor in good health and CMV-seronegative. The source material was PBMCs. In DNA, the CDR3 is TGTGCCAGCAGCTTGGCCCGGGGGGCCCTAAAAAATAGCAATCAGCCCCAGCATTTT. It yields the protein CASSLARGALKNSNQPQHF.